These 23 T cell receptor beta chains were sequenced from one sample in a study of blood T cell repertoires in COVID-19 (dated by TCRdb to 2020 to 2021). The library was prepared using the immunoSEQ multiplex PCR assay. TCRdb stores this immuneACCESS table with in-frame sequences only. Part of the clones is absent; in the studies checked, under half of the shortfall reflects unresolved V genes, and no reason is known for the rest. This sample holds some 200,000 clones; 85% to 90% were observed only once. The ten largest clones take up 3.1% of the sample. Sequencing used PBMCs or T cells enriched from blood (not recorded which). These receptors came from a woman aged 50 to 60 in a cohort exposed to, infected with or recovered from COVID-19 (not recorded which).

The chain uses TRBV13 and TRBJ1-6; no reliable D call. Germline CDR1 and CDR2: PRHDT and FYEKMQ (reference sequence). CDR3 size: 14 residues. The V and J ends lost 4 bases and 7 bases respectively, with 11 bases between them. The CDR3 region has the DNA TGTGCCAGCAGCTCGTTTACACGAAATTCACCCCTCCACTTT. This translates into CASSSFTRNSPLHF.

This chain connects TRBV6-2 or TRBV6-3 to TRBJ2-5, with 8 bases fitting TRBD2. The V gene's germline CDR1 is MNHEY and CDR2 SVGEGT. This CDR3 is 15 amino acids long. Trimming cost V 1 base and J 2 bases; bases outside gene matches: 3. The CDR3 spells CASSYLRGAQETQYF. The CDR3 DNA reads TGTGCCAGCAGTTACTTGCGGGGGGCGCAAGAGACCCAGTACTTC.

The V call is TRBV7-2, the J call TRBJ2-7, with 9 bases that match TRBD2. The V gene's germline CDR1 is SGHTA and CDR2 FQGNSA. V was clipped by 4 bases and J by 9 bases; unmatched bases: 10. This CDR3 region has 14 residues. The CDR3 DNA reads TGTGCCAGCAGCTCCCGGACTAGCGTCGGTGTGCAGTACTTC. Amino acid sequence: CASSSRTSVGVQYF.

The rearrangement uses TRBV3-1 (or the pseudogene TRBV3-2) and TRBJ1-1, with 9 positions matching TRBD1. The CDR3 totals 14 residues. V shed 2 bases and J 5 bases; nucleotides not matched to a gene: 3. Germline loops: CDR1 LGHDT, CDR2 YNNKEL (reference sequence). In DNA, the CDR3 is TGTGCCAGCAGCCAACCCGGGACAGGGACTGAAGCTTTCTTT. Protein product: CASSQPGTGTEAFF.

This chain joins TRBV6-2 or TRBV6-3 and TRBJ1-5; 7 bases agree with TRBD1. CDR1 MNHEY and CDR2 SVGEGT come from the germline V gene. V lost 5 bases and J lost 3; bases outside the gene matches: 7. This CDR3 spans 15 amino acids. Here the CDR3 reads CASSLYRGSNQPQHF. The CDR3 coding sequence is TGTGCCAGCAGTCTCTACAGGGGTTCCAATCAGCCCCAGCATTTT.

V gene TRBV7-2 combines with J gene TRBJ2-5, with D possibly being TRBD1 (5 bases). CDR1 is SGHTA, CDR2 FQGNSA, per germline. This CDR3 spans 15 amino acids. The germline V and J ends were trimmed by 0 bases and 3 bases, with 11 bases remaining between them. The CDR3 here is CASSLALRGKETQYF. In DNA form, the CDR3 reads TGTGCCAGCAGCTTAGCGTTAAGGGGCAAAGAGACCCAGTACTTC.

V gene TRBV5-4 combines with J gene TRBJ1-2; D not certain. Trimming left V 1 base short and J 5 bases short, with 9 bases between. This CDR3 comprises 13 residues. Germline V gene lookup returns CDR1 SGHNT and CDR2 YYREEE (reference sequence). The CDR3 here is CASSLISVYGYTF. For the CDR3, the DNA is TGTGCCAGCAGCTTGATATCCGTTTATGGCTACACCTTC.

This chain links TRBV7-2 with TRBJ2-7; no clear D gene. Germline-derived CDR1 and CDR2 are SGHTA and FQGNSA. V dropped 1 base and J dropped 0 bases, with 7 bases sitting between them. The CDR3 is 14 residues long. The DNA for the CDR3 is TGTGCCAGCAGCTTAGTACGGAGCTCCTACGAGCAGTACTTC. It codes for CASSLVRSSYEQYF. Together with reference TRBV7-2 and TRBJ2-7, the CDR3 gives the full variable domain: GAGVSQSPSNKVTEKGKDVELRCDPISGHTALYWYRQSLGQGLEFLIYFQGNSAPDKSGLPSDRFSAERTGGSVSTLTIQRTQQEDSAVYLCASSLVRSSYEQYFGPGTRLTVT.

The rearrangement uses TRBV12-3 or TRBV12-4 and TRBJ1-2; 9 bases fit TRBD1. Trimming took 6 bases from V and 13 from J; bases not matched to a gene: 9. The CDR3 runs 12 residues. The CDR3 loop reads CASRGTGHPSTF. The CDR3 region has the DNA TGTGCCAGCAGGGGGACAGGGCACCCTAGCACCTTC.

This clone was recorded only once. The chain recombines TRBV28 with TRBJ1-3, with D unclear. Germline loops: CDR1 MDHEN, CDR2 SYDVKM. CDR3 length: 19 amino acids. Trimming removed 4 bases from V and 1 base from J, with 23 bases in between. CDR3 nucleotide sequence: TGTGCCAGCAGTTCATTACGGGTCCCCCGGGGAAGGTCTGGAAACACCATATATTTT. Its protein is CASSSLRVPRGRSGNTIYF.

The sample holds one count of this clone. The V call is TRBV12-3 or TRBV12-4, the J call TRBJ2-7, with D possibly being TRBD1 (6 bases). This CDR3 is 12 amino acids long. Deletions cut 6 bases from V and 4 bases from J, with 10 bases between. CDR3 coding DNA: TGTGCCAGCAGCCTCAGGGGTTACGAGCAGTACTTC. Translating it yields CASSLRGYEQYF.

Here the CDR3 DNA reads TGTGCCAGCAGCTTAGTGGGGGCCGGCCCAGATACGCAGTATTTT. Protein sequence: CASSLVGAGPDTQYF. The chain joins TRBV7-2 to TRBJ2-3; tentative D call: TRBD1 (6 bases). This CDR3 is 15 amino acids long. Between the trimmed V and J ends, which lost 1 base and 4 bases, there was a span of 12 bases. The V gene's germline CDR1 is SGHTA and CDR2 FQGNSA.

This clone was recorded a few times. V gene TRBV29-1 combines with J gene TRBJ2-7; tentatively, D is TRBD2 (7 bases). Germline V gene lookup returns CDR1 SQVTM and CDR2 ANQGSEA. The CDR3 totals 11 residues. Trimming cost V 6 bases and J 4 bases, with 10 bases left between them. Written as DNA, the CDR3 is TGCAGCGTGGGGGGGGCGTACGAGCAGTACTTC. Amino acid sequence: CSVGGAYEQYF.

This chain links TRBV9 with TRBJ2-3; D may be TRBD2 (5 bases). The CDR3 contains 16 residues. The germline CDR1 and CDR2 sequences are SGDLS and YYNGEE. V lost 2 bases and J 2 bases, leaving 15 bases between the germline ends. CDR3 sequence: CASSVGRTSFTDTQYF. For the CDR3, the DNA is TGTGCCAGCAGCGTGGGCAGGACTTCCTTCACAGATACGCAGTATTTT.

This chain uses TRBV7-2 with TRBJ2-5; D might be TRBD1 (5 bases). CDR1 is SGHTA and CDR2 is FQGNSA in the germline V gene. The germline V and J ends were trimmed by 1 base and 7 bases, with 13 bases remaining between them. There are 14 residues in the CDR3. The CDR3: CASSLGTPERTQYF. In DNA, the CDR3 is TGTGCCAGCAGCTTAGGGACACCCGAGAGGACCCAGTACTTC.

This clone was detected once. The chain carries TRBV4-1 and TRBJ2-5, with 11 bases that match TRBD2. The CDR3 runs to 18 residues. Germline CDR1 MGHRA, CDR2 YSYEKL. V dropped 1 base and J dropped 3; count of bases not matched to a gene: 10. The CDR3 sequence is CASSQGLLAGGGKETQYF. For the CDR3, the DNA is TGCGCCAGCAGCCAAGGCCTTCTAGCGGGGGGAGGTAAAGAGACCCAGTACTTC.

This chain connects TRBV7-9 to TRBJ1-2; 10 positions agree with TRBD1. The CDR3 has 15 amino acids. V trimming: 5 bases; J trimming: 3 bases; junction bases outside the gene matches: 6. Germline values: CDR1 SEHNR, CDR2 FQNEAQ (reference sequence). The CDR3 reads CASSPDRGQYYGYTF. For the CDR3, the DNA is TGTGCCAGCAGCCCAGACAGGGGGCAGTACTATGGCTACACCTTC.

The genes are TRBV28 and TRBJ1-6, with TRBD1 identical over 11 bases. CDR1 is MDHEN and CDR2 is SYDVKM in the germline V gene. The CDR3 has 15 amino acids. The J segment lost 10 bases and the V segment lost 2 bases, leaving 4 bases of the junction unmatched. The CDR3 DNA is TGTGCCAGCAGTTTAAGGGGACAGGGGGGATCACCCCTCCACTTT. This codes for CASSLRGQGGSPLHF.

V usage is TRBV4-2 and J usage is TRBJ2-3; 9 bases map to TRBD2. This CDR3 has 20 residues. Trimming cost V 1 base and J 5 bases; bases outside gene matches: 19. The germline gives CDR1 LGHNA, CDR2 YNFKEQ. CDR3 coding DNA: TGTGCCAGCAGCCAAGGTCATGGGCGGGGGGGCCCCAAAGTTGGAGATACGCAGTATTTT. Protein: CASSQGHGRGGPKVGDTQYF.

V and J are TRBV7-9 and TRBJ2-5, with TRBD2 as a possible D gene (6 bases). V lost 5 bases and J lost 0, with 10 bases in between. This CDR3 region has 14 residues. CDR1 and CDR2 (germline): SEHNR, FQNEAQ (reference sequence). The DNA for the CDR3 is TGTGCCAGCAGCCCACGACTAGACCAAGAGACCCAGTACTTC. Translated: CASSPRLDQETQYF.

CDR3 residues: CSASAVRWTGGFAGEQYF. CDR3 coding DNA: TGCAGTGCTAGTGCAGTGCGCTGGACAGGGGGCTTTGCGGGGGAGCAGTACTTC. V usage is TRBV20-1 and J usage is TRBJ2-7; 11 bases fit TRBD1. The CDR3 is 18 amino acids. Per the germline V gene, CDR1 is DFQATT and CDR2 is SNEGSKA (reference sequence). The J segment lost 7 bases and the V segment lost 3 bases, leaving 20 bases of the junction unmatched.

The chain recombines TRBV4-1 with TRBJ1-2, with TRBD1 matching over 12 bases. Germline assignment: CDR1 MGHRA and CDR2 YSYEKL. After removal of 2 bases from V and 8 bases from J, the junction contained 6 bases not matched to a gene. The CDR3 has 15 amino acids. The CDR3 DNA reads TGCGCCAGCAGCCAACGCCCGGGACAGGGGGCGGGCTACACCTTC. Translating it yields CASSQRPGQGAGYTF.

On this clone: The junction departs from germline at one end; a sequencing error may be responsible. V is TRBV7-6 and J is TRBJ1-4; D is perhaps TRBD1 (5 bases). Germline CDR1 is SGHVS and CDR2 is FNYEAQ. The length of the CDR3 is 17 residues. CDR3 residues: CASSLRSIDSTIEKLFF. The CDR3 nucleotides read TGTGCCAGCAGCTTACGGTCCATAGACAGTACTATTGAAAAACTGTTTTTT.